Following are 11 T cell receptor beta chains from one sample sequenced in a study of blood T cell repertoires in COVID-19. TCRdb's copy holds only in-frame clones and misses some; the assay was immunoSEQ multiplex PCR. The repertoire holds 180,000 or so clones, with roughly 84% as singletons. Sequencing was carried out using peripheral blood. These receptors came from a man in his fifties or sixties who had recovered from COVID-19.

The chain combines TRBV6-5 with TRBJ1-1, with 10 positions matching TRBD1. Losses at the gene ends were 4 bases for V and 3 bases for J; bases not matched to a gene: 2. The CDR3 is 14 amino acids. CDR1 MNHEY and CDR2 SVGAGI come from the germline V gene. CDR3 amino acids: CASSSGQGDTEAFF. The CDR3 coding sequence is TGTGCCAGCAGTTCCGGACAGGGGGACACTGAAGCTTTCTTT.

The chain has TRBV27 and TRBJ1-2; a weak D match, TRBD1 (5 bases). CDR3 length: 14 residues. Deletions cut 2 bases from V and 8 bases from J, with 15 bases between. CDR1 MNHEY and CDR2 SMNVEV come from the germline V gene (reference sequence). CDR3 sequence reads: CASSLRGQGGGYTF. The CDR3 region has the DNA TGTGCCAGCAGTTTAAGGGGCCAGGGAGGCGGCTACACCTTC.

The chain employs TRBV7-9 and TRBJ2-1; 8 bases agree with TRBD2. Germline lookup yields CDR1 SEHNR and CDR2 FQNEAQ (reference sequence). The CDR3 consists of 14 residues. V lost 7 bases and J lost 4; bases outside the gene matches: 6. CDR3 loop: CASTNSGKYNEQFF. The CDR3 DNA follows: TGTGCCAGCACCAATAGCGGGAAGTACAATGAGCAGTTCTTC.

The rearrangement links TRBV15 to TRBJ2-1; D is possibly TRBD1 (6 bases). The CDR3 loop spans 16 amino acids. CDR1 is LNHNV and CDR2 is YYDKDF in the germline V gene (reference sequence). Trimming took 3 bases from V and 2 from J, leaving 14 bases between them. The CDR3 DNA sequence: TGTGCCACCAGCAGGGGGGCGACAGCCCCCTACAATGAGCAGTTCTTC. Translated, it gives CATSRGATAPYNEQFF. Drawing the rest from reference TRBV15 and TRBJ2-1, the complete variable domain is DAMVIQNPRYQVTQFGKPVTLSCSQTLNHNVMYWYQQKSSQAPKLLFHYYDKDFNNEADTPDNFQSRRPNTSFCFLDIRSPGLGDTAMYLCATSRGATAPYNEQFFGPGTRLTVL.

CDR3 amino acids: CASSLGGSKLYEQYF. The CDR3 coding sequence is TGTGCCAGCAGCTTAGGAGGTTCAAAACTTTACGAGCAGTACTTC. The chain carries TRBV7-8 and TRBJ2-7; D ambiguous. CDR3 length: 15 amino acids. The V gene lost 1 base and the J gene lost 4 bases, with 14 bases spanning the gap. Germline CDR1 reads SGHVS; CDR2 reads FQNEAQ.

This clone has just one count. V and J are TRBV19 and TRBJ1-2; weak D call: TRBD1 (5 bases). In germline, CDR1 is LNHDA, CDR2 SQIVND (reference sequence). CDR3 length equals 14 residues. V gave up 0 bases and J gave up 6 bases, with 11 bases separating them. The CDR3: CASSIDAGLNGYTF. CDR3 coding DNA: TGTGCCAGTAGTATAGATGCAGGGTTGAATGGCTACACCTTC.

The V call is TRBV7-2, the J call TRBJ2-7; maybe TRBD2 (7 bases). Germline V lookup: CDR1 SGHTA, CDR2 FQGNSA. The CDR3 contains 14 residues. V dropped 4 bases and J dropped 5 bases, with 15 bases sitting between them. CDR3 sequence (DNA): TGTGCCAGCAGCTATAACGGGGGGCTCGACGAGCAGTACTTC. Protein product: CASSYNGGLDEQYF.

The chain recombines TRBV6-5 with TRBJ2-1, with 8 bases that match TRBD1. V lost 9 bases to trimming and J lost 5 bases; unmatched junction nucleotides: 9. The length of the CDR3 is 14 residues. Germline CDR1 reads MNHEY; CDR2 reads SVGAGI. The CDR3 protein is CASRTGGSDNEQFF. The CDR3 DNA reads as TGTGCCAGTAGAACAGGGGGTAGTGACAATGAGCAGTTCTTC.

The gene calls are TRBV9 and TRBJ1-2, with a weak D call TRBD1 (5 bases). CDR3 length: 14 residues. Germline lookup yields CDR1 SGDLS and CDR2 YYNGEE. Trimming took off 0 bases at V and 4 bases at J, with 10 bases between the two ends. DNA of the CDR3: TGTGCCAGCAGCGTAGGGCAGGGTCCCTATGGCTACACCTTC. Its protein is CASSVGQGPYGYTF.

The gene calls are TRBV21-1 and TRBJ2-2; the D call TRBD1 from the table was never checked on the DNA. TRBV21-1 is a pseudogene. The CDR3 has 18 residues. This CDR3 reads CASRFGRTGATNTGELFF. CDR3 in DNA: TGTGCCAGCAGGTTCGGTCGGACAGGCGCAACGAACACCGGGGAGCTGTTTTTT.

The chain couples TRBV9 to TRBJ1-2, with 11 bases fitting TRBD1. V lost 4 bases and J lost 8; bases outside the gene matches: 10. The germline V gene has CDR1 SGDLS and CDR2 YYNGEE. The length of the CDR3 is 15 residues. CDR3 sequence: CASSSNRDRGEGYTF. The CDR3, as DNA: TGTGCCAGCAGCTCAAACCGGGACAGGGGGGAAGGCTACACCTTC.